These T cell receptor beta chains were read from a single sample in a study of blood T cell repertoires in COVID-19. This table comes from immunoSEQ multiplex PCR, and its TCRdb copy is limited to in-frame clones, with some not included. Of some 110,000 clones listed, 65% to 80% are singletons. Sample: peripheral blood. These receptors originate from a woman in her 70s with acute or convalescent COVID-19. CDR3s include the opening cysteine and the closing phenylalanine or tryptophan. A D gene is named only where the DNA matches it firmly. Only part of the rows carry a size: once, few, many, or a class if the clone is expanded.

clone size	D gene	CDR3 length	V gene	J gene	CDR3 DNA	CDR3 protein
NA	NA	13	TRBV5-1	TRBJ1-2	TGCGCCAGCAGTAGGGGGGGCGCCTATGGCTACACCTTC	CASSRGGAYGYTF
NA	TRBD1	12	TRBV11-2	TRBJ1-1	TGTGCCAGCAGCTTCGACAGGGTCGATGCTTTCTTT	CASSFDRVDAFF
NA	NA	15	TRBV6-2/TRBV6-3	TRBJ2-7	TGTGCCAGCAGTTACCCTTCCAGGCTGAACTACGAGCAGTACTTC	CASSYPSRLNYEQYF
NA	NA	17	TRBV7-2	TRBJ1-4	TGTGCCAGCAGCTTGGGCGCAGGGCCCGCAACTAATGAAAAACTGTTTTTT	CASSLGAGPATNEKLFF
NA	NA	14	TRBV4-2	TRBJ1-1	TGTGCCAGCAGCCAAGTGGGCAAAAACACTGAAGCTTTCTTT	CASSQVGKNTEAFF
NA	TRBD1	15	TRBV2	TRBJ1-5	TGTGCCAGCAGTGAATCAGCAGGGGGAGTCGGGCCCCAGCATTTT	CASSESAGGVGPQHF
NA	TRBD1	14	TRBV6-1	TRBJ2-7	TGTGCCAGCAGTGAAGTCCCAGGGGGCTACGAGCAGTACTTC	CASSEVPGGYEQYF
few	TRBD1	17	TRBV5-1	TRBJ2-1	TGCGCCAGCAGCGCGGGACAGGGGGTTGGGTCCTACAATGAGCAGTTCTTC	CASSAGQGVGSYNEQFF
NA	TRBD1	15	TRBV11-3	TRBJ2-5	TGTGCCAGCAGCCCTAGTTCAGACAGGGGCGAGACCCAGTACTTC	CASSPSSDRGETQYF
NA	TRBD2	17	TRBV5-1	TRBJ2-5	TGCGCCAGCAGCTTGGCCTCCGCGGGGGGGCAGGGTGAGACCCAGTACTTC	CASSLASAGGQGETQYF
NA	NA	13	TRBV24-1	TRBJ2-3	TGTGCCACCAGTGGTCCGACAGCAGATACGCAGTATTTT	CATSGPTADTQYF
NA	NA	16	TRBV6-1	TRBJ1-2	TGTGCCAGCAGTGAAAACAGGGCCCTGTTTAGCAGCGGCTACACCTTC	CASSENRALFSSGYTF
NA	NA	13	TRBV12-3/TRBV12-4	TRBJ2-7	TGTGCCAGCAGTCGGGGGACCGAGTACGAGCAGTACTTC	CASSRGTEYEQYF
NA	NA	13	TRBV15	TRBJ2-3	TGTGCCACCAGCAGCCGCCGACTGGATACGCAGTATTTT	CATSSRRLDTQYF
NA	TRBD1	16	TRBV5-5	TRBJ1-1	TGTGCCAGCAGCTACCCCCCGACAGGGGGGAACACTGAAGCTTTCTTT	CASSYPPTGGNTEAFF
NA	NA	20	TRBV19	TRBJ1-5	TGTGCCAGTAGTATAAAAGAATTTATAGGGAGGCTCGATAGCAATCAGCCCCAGCATTTT	CASSIKEFIGRLDSNQPQHF
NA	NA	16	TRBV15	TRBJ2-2	TGTGCCACCAGCAGAGAAGGTTCGGTGGGCAAGGGGGAGCTGTTTTTT	CATSREGSVGKGELFF
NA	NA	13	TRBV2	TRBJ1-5	TGTGCCAGCAGCCCTCGGGAGAATCAGCCCCAGCATTTT	CASSPRENQPQHF
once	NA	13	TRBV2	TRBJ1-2	TGTGCCAGCAGTGTTGCTCCGGACTATGGCTACACCTTC	CASSVAPDYGYTF
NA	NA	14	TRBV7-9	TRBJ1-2	TGTGCCAGCAGCTCGAACCGGGAGCCTTATGGCTACACCTTC	CASSSNREPYGYTF
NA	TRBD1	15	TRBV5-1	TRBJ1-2	TGCGCCAGCAGCTTGGCGGGACAGGGCCTCTATGGCTACACCTTC	CASSLAGQGLYGYTF
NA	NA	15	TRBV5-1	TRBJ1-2	TGCGCCAGCAGCTTGATGGGGAGCTCTAACTATGGCTACACCTTC	CASSLMGSSNYGYTF
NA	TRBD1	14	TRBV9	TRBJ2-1	TGTGCCAGCAGCGTAACGGGGACAGACAATGAGCAGTTCTTC	CASSVTGTDNEQFF